The text below deals with one T cell receptor beta chain. This sample was taken from a study of PD-L1 blockade in urothelial cancer. The method was immunoSEQ multiplex PCR; TCRdb's version includes in-frame clones alone and lacks a portion of them. The table has about 39,000 clones, more than 75% seen once. The time point was: peripheral blood 6 weeks after treatment start. J lost 4 bases, V lost 5 bases, and 7 bases had no gene match. This CDR3 region has 15 residues. CDR1 and CDR2 (germline): SEHNR, FQNEAQ (reference sequence). The chain joins TRBV7-9 to TRBJ1-5; TRBD1 matches at 8 bases. The TCR comes from a man aged 40-50 years with urothelial cancer. The sequencing used PBMCs, collected around atezolizumab (anti-PD-L1) treatment. CDR3 DNA sequence: TGTGCCAGCAGCCTAGACAGGGGCAGTAATCAGCCCCAGCATTTT. Protein product: CASSLDRGSNQPQHF.